The 28 T cell receptor beta chains in this list originate from one sample, sequenced in a study of blood T cell repertoires in COVID-19. Generated by immunoSEQ multiplex PCR, the TCRdb table keeps only in-frame clones and is missing some. The sample contains about 90,000 clones, roughly four fifths of which appear only once. The sequencing input was peripheral blood. These TCRs come from a human donor in a cohort sampled during active COVID-19.

This chain joins TRBV5-6 and TRBJ1-2; 7 bases align to TRBD1. This CDR3 region has 17 residues. V shed 5 bases, J shed 4 bases, and the junction held 17 bases outside the gene matches. The V gene's germline CDR1 is SGHDT and CDR2 YYEEEE. CDR3 DNA sequence: TGTGCCAGCAGGCAGACTCCCGTGACAGGGAAGGTCTATGGCTACACCTTC. This gives the protein CASRQTPVTGKVYGYTF.

This clone has a single count. The chain couples TRBV6-2 or TRBV6-3 to TRBJ2-2; possible D gene TRBD1, 5 bases. V was shortened by 4 bases and J by 3 bases, with 12 bases between the two germline ends. Per germline, CDR1 MNHEY and CDR2 SVGEGT. There are 15 residues in the CDR3. The CDR3 region is CASSLDRTYTGELFF. For the CDR3, the DNA is TGTGCCAGCAGTTTAGACAGAACTTACACCGGGGAGCTGTTTTTT.

The chain recombines TRBV5-1 with TRBJ2-3; D is undetermined. The CDR3 sequence is 15 residues long. The germline CDR1 and CDR2 sequences are SGHRS and YFSETQ. V lost 1 base and J lost 0, with 9 bases in between. The CDR3 bases are TGCGCCAGCAGCTTGACAGTTCTTAGCACAGATACGCAGTATTTT. Its translation is CASSLTVLSTDTQYF.

V gene TRBV7-9 combines with J gene TRBJ1-5, with a tentative D call TRBD1 (5 bases). Germline V gene sequence: CDR1 SEHNR, CDR2 FQNEAQ (reference sequence). The CDR3 extends over 15 amino acids. V was shortened by 3 bases and J by 4 bases, with 13 bases between the two germline ends. This chain's CDR3 is CASSLGEGWNQPQHF. The CDR3 nucleotides are TGTGCCAGCAGCTTGGGGGAGGGTTGGAATCAGCCCCAGCATTTT. Combining the CDR3 with reference TRBV7-9 and TRBJ1-5 gives the whole variable domain DTGVSQNPRHKITKRGQNVTFRCDPISEHNRLYWYRQTLGQGPEFLTYFQNEAQLEKSRLLSDRFSAERPKGSFSTLEIQRTEQGDSAMYLCASSLGEGWNQPQHFGDGTRLSIL.

This chain links TRBV28 with TRBJ1-5; a possible D gene is TRBD1 (5 bases). This CDR3 is 16 amino acids long. V was pared by 5 bases and J by 0 bases, with 14 bases between. Germline CDR1 reads MDHEN; CDR2 reads SYDVKM. The CDR3 DNA reads TGTGCCAGCAGTCCCTGGACATCCTATAGCAATCAGCCCCAGCATTTT. Translated: CASSPWTSYSNQPQHF.

The gene calls are TRBV6-2 or TRBV6-3 and TRBJ2-3; possible D gene TRBD2, 5 bases. V lost 1 base and J 4 bases, leaving 12 bases between the germline ends. CDR1 is MNHEY and CDR2 is SVGEGT in the germline V gene. The CDR3 loop spans 15 amino acids. The CDR3 DNA is TGTGCCAGCAGTTACTTCCGGGGAGTTTCAGATACGCAGTATTTT. Amino acids: CASSYFRGVSDTQYF.

V is TRBV4-3 and J is TRBJ1-2; D is unclear. Trimming cost V 3 bases and J 1 base, with 12 bases left between them. The CDR3 contains 15 residues. CDR1 is LGHNA, CDR2 YSLEER, per germline. The CDR3 here is CASSQSSLNNYGYTF. The CDR3 DNA follows: TGCGCCAGCAGCCAGAGCTCCCTTAATAACTATGGCTACACCTTC.

This sequence joins TRBV6-2 or TRBV6-3 and TRBJ1-3; D gene ambiguous. The CDR3 has 13 residues. Looked up from germline, CDR1 is MNHEY and CDR2 is SVGEGT. V lost 1 base to trimming and J lost 7 bases, with 8 bases between them. The chain's CDR3 is CASSYFVRNTIYF. In nucleotides, the CDR3 is TGTGCCAGCAGTTACTTCGTCAGGAACACCATATATTTT.

The CDR3 DNA reads TGTGCCAGCAGTACACTAGCGGGAGAGTACGAGCAGTACTTC. Its translation is CASSTLAGEYEQYF. This chain joins TRBV6-6 and TRBJ2-7; TRBD2 matches at 11 bases. Germline CDR1 and CDR2: MNHNY and SVGAGI (reference sequence). The CDR3 contains 14 residues. The V and J ends lost 5 bases and 4 bases, in that order; junction bases with no gene match: 4.

The chain couples TRBV28 to TRBJ1-5; 8 bases map to TRBD1. The CDR3 covers 16 residues. Germline lookup yields CDR1 MDHEN and CDR2 SYDVKM. With 4 bases clipped from V and 4 bases from J, the junction kept 9 bases outside the gene matches. CDR3 residues: CASSSHGRGRNQPQHF. The CDR3, as DNA: TGTGCCAGCAGTTCCCACGGCAGGGGGCGAAATCAGCCCCAGCATTTT.

The genes are TRBV28 and TRBJ1-5; 7 bases agree with TRBD1. V shed 6 bases and J 3 bases; nucleotides not matched to a gene: 5. This CDR3 has 14 residues. The V gene's germline CDR1 is MDHEN and CDR2 SYDVKM. The DNA of the CDR3 is TGTGCCAGCAGCTATACAGGGGACAATCAGCCCCAGCATTTT. Translated: CASSYTGDNQPQHF.

V and J are TRBV6-6 and TRBJ1-1, with D tentatively TRBD1 (5 bases). Trimming left V 1 base short and J 6 bases short, with 15 bases between. CDR1 and CDR2 (germline): MNHNY, SVGAGI (reference sequence). This CDR3 is built from 15 residues. The CDR3 loop reads CASSYFLRGDSEAFF. In DNA, the CDR3 is TGTGCCAGCAGTTACTTCCTGCGGGGGGACTCTGAAGCTTTCTTT.

The chain links TRBV30 to TRBJ1-1, with D uncertain. V was shortened by 0 bases and J by 1 base, with 9 bases between the two germline ends. There are 14 residues in the CDR3. The germline gives CDR1 GTSNPN, CDR2 SVGIG (reference sequence). CDR3 sequence reads: CAWSVPPGNTEAFF. CDR3 DNA: TGTGCCTGGAGTGTACCCCCAGGGAACACTGAAGCTTTCTTT.

This clone was detected many times. The chain couples TRBV6-5 to TRBJ2-7; 7 bases match TRBD1. V trimming: 6 bases; J trimming: 0 bases; junction bases outside the gene matches: 2. Germline V gene sequence: CDR1 MNHEY, CDR2 SVGAGI. This CDR3 region has 13 residues. The CDR3 sequence is CASRGQLSYEQYF. DNA for the CDR3: TGTGCCAGCAGGGGACAGCTCTCCTACGAGCAGTACTTC.

The chain combines TRBV2 with TRBJ1-1; 7 nucleotides line up with TRBD1. The CDR3 covers 14 residues. V shed 6 bases and J 0 bases; nucleotides not matched to a gene: 4. Germline CDR1 and CDR2: SNHLY and FYNNEI. The DNA for the CDR3 is TGTGCCAGCAGCAGGGGACAGCTGAACACTGAAGCTTTCTTT. Translating it yields CASSRGQLNTEAFF.

This clone was seen a single time. V and J are TRBV4-3 and TRBJ2-7; D unresolved. Trimming cost V 0 bases and J 1 base, with 7 bases left between them. Per the germline V gene, CDR1 is LGHNA and CDR2 is YSLEER. This CDR3 contains 14 residues. The CDR3 spells CASSQDFRSYEQYF. In DNA form, the CDR3 reads TGCGCCAGCAGCCAAGACTTCCGTTCCTACGAGCAGTACTTC.

The gene calls are TRBV5-1 and TRBJ1-1; 11 bases match TRBD1. The CDR3 is 14 residues long. Germline CDR1 reads SGHRS; CDR2 reads YFSETQ. The V segment lost 3 bases and the J segment 3 bases; nucleotides outside the gene matches: 1. The CDR3 sequence: CASSSGQGDTEAFF. In DNA form, the CDR3 reads TGCGCCAGCAGCTCGGGACAGGGGGACACTGAAGCTTTCTTT.

This chain connects TRBV30 to TRBJ1-1; TRBD1 is a possible D gene (6 bases). The V end lost 0 bases, the J end lost 1 base, and 9 bases lay between the germline ends. This CDR3 has 14 residues. Germline assignment: CDR1 GTSNPN and CDR2 SVGIG (reference sequence). CDR3 sequence: CAWSVGGKNTEAFF. The CDR3 DNA follows: TGTGCCTGGAGTGTAGGGGGAAAGAACACTGAAGCTTTCTTT. Full variable domain (outside the CDR3, taken from reference TRBV30 and TRBJ1-1): SQTIHQWPATLVQPVGSPLSLECTVEGTSNPNLYWYRQAAGRGLQLLFYSVGIGQISSEVPQNLSASRPQDRQFILSSKKLLLSDSGFYLCAWSVGGKNTEAFFGQGTRLTVV.

With respect to this clone: At one of its ends the junction is not consistent with the germline gene, which may arise from a read error. At the DNA level, this CDR3 is encoded by other sequences in the same sample as well. V gene TRBV11-3 combines with J gene TRBJ2-7; tentatively, D is TRBD1 (6 bases). This CDR3 contains 13 residues. Germline values: CDR1 SGHNT, CDR2 YENEEA. The CDR3 reads CASSPRDTYEQYF. CDR3 DNA sequence: TGTGCCAGCAGCCCCCGGGACACCTACGAGCAATACTTC.

The rearrangement uses TRBV12-3 or TRBV12-4 and TRBJ1-5; the D gene is possibly TRBD1 (5 bases). The CDR3 loop spans 13 amino acids. V lost 3 bases and J lost 7, with 10 bases in between. In DNA, the CDR3 is TGTGCCAGCAGTTTCAGGGAGGAACAGCCCCAGCATTTT. This translates into CASSFREEQPQHF.

The chain links TRBV7-2 to TRBJ2-2, with TRBD1 identical over 10 bases. Germline V lookup: CDR1 SGHTA, CDR2 FQGNSA. V gave up 8 bases and J gave up 5 bases; unmatched junction bases: 11. This CDR3 contains 16 residues. CDR3 DNA: TGTGCCAGCTTAAACCCCGGGACAGGGGTGACCGGGGAGCTGTTTTTT. As protein: CASLNPGTGVTGELFF.

The chain links TRBV6-6 to TRBJ1-1, with TRBD1 matching 9 bases. Trimming removed 2 bases from V and 11 bases from J; junction bases left unmatched: 9. CDR3 length equals 14 residues. Germline CDR1 MNHNY, CDR2 SVGAGI (reference sequence). The DNA of the CDR3 is TGTGCCAGCAGTTACGCGGGACAGGGTAGTCAGGCTTTCTTT. Its protein is CASSYAGQGSQAFF.

The chain recombines TRBV2 with TRBJ2-5; 10 bases align to TRBD2. From germline, CDR1 is SNHLY and CDR2 FYNNEI. The CDR3 is 14 residues long. The V and J ends lost 7 bases and 5 bases, in that order; junction bases with no gene match: 7. This CDR3 is CASNLAGEWETQYF. The CDR3 DNA reads TGTGCCAGCAACCTAGCGGGAGAATGGGAGACCCAGTACTTC.

This clone was picked up a small number of times. The chain employs TRBV19 and TRBJ1-2; TRBD1 is a possible D gene (5 bases). The V end lost 5 bases, the J end lost 0 bases, and 22 bases lay between the germline ends. The CDR3 runs to 18 residues. Per the germline V gene, CDR1 is LNHDA and CDR2 is SQIVND (reference sequence). The CDR3 DNA follows: TGTGCCAGTAGTCCCGGCCCGGGGGACCCGTTAGCTAACTATGGCTACACCTTC. Protein: CASSPGPGDPLANYGYTF.

The CDR3 DNA reads as TGTGCCAGCAGTCCCCAGGGGGCGTGGGATACGCAGTATTTT. Translation: CASSPQGAWDTQYF. V and J are TRBV6-5 and TRBJ2-3; 8 bases align to TRBD1. The CDR3 has 14 residues. The J segment lost 6 bases and the V segment lost 5 bases, leaving 7 bases of the junction unmatched. Per germline, CDR1 MNHEY and CDR2 SVGAGI.

This chain connects TRBV6-5 to TRBJ1-2; D uncertain. Germline V CDR1 and CDR2: MNHEY, SVGAGI. The CDR3 runs to 13 residues. V was shortened by 2 bases and J by 7 bases, with 11 bases between the two germline ends. This CDR3 is CASSYGHYFGYTF. DNA of the CDR3: TGTGCCAGCAGTTACGGCCACTACTTTGGCTACACCTTC.

The rearrangement joins TRBV7-9 to TRBJ1-2, with TRBD1 matching 7 bases. V gave up 5 bases and J gave up 4 bases; unmatched junction bases: 7. The V gene's germline CDR1 is SEHNR and CDR2 FQNEAQ (reference sequence). This CDR3 region has 14 residues. CDR3 region: CASSLGDSIYGYTF. The CDR3 DNA reads as TGTGCCAGCAGCCTTGGGGACAGCATCTATGGCTACACCTTC.

This chain uses TRBV21-1 with TRBJ2-2; the D call TRBD1 from the table was never checked on the DNA. TRBV21-1 is listed as a pseudogene. The CDR3 is 16 amino acids. The CDR3 nucleotides read TGTGCCAGCAGCAAAGGAGGCTGGCAGGGCAACGGGGAGCTGTTTTTT. It specifies CASSKGGWQGNGELFF.